This passage covers 7 T cell receptor beta chains from one sample sequenced in a study of cytotoxic CD8 clonotypes in ibrutinib-treated CLL. Here immunoSEQ multiplex PCR was the method, and the copy in TCRdb shows in-frame clones only, minus some. The table has about 160,000 clones, 84% seen once. Sequenced here: PBMCs, sampled after 24 months of ibrutinib treatment. The receptor set was obtained from a human donor with chronic lymphocytic leukemia.

A few counts support this clone. This chain links TRBV30 with TRBJ1-5; D ambiguous. Germline values: CDR1 GTSNPN, CDR2 SVGIG (reference sequence). CDR3 length equals 13 residues. Trimming took 1 base from V and 4 from J, leaving 8 bases between them. The CDR3 DNA sequence: TGTGCCTGGAGTGGAAAGCTAAATCAGCCCCAGCATTTT. Residues: CAWSGKLNQPQHF.

This sequence joins TRBV29-1 and TRBJ1-1; D gene unclear. This CDR3 spans 11 amino acids. Germline CDR1 and CDR2: SQVTM and ANQGSEA. V lost 2 bases, J lost 1 base, and 2 bases lay in between. For the CDR3, the DNA is TGCAGCGTTGAAAAGAACACTGAAGCTTTCTTT. Its protein is CSVEKNTEAFF.

The chain links TRBV6-1 to TRBJ2-7, with D possibly TRBD2 on 7 matching bases. Germline CDR1 reads MNHNS; CDR2 reads SASEGT. This CDR3 is 15 amino acids long. Trimming pared 4 bases from V and 7 bases from J, leaving 20 bases between. The CDR3 DNA sequence: TGTGCCAGCAGTGGTAGACAGGCACCCGGGGGGGAGCAGTACTTC. This translates into CASSGRQAPGGEQYF.

The V gene is TRBV7-6, the J gene TRBJ1-2, with TRBD1 matching over 10 bases. This CDR3 is 14 amino acids long. CDR1 and CDR2 (germline): SGHVS, FNYEAQ. The junction had 3 bases not matched to a gene; V was cut back by 6 bases and J by 2 bases. The chain's CDR3 is CASSRDRGNYGYTF. The CDR3, as DNA: TGTGCCAGCAGTCGGGACAGGGGAAACTATGGCTACACCTTC. Combining the CDR3 with reference TRBV7-6 and TRBJ1-2 gives the whole variable domain GAGVSQSPRYKVTKRGQDVALRCDPISGHVSLYWYRQALGQGPEFLTYFNYEAQQDKSGLPNDRFSAERPEGSISTLTIQRTEQRDSAMYRCASSRDRGNYGYTFGSGTRLTVV.

The DNA of the CDR3 is TGTGCCAGCAGCTCCTTAGCTAAAAAAACGGGACTAGCGGGAAATGAGCAGTTCTTC. Protein sequence: CASSSLAKKTGLAGNEQFF. The V and J genes are TRBV5-6 and TRBJ2-1; TRBD2 matches at 13 bases. V was clipped by 3 bases and J by 7 bases; unmatched bases: 16. This CDR3 comprises 19 residues. CDR1 SGHDT and CDR2 YYEEEE come from the germline V gene.

This clone has a single count. CDR3 protein: CASSLRTDYNEQFF. The DNA for the CDR3 is TGCGCCAGCAGCTTAAGGACGGACTACAATGAGCAGTTCTTC. The J gene is TRBJ2-1, the V gene TRBV5-1; D gene unclear. The germline V and J ends were trimmed by 2 bases and 3 bases, with 9 bases remaining between them. The V gene's germline CDR1 is SGHRS and CDR2 YFSETQ. The CDR3 contains 14 residues.

The chain is built from TRBV18 and TRBJ2-6; D may be TRBD1 (5 bases). Per germline, CDR1 KGHSH and CDR2 LQKENI. The CDR3 is 18 amino acids. V gave up 3 bases and J gave up 0 bases, with 15 bases separating them. The CDR3 sequence: CASSPDRTPYSGANVLTF. The CDR3 DNA is TGTGCCAGCTCACCGGATCGGACACCCTACTCTGGGGCCAACGTCCTGACTTTC.